Given below is one TCR beta chain in context. Its antigen specificity is not known. The record has no base qualities; no much larger clone is one base away. Library creation used the immunoSEQ multiplex PCR assay. Imported from immuneACCESS, the table was reduced by TCRdb to in-frame sequences with V and J called. These copies leave out some clones; in studies compared against another copy, an unresolved V gene accounts for under half, and the cause of the remainder is not known. Recorded for this sample are 100,000 or so clones; roughly four fifths of them occurred a single time. The ten biggest clones cover around 25% of the sample. The source of the sample is a study of radiotherapy plus CTLA-4 blockade in lung cancer listed by TCRdb under 2018. For the study in its entirety: Among the enrolled patients, about 20% had an objective response, and 31% reached disease control. Results and caveats for the whole study, not just this receptor: After treatment with radiotherapy and ipilimumab, TCR clones that came from tumors expanded in the peripheral blood. The strongest predictors of response, as reported, were early dynamic changes in blood T cell clones along with a rise in serum interferon-beta after radiation.

Focal radiation therapy combined with CTLA-4 blockade (ipilimumab) was tested in patients with chemo-refractory metastatic non-small-cell lung cancer. This TCR derives from a human donor with non-small cell lung cancer that progressed on radiotherapy plus ipilimumab. This material consisted of peripheral blood, taken from a patient treated with radiotherapy plus ipilimumab.

The nucleotide sequence reads TGTGCCAGCTCACCAGACCGGAGCTCCTACGAGCAGTACTTC. Translated, it reads CASSPDRSSYEQYF. The chain is made from TRBV18 and TRBJ2-7; the D gene cannot be resolved reliably. Including cysteine and phenylalanine, the CDR3 has 14 amino acids. Only CDR3 DNA remains: 42 bases, in frame from the first base. The germline V gene provides CDR1 KGHSH and CDR2 LQKENI. Cut back by 2 bases and 0 bases, the V and J ends lie 8 bases apart.